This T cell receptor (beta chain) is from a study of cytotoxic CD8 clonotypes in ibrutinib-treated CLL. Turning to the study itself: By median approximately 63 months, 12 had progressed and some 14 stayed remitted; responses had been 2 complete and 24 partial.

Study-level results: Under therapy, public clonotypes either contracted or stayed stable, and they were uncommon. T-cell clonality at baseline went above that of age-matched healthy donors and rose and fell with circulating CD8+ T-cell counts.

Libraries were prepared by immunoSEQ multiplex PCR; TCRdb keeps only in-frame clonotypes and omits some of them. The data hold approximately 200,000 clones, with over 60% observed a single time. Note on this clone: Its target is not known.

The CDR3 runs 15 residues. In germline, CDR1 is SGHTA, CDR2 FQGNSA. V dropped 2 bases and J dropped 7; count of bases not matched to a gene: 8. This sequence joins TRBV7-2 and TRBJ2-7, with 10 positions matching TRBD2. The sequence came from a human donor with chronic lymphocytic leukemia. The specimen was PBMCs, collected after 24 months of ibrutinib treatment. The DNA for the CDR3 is TGTGCCAGCAGCTTAAGGCTAGCGGGAGTCGGTGAGCAGTACTTC. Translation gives CASSLRLAGVGEQYF.